These 14 T cell receptor beta chains share one sample of origin, sequenced in a study of OX40 agonist ivuxolimab in advanced cancers. The protocol was immunoSEQ multiplex PCR, while the TCRdb copy is restricted to in-frame clones and leaves out a portion. This table has around 69,000 clones, about nine tenths appearing once. Sequencing used CD4+ or CD8+ T cells sorted from blood, obtained in a trial of the OX40 agonist ivuxolimab. The receptors shown here come from an adult with an advanced solid tumor such as melanoma, head and neck, liver or kidney cancer.

CDR3 protein: CASSSGSGSYNEQFF. In DNA, the CDR3 is TGTGCCAGCAGCAGCGGGAGTGGGTCCTACAATGAGCAGTTCTTC. The V and J genes are TRBV7-3 and TRBJ2-1; 8 bases agree with TRBD2. Germline assignment: CDR1 SGHTA and CDR2 FQGTGA. The CDR3 contains 15 residues. Germline trimming cut 5 bases from V and 1 base from J; bases unmatched to any gene: 4.

This sequence joins TRBV5-5 and TRBJ2-7, with 10 positions matching TRBD1. CDR1 and CDR2 from the germline V gene are SGHKS and YYEKEE (reference sequence). The CDR3 sequence is 14 residues long. V dropped 4 bases and J dropped 3; count of bases not matched to a gene: 4. Written as DNA, the CDR3 is TGTGCCAGCAGCCCCGGGACAGGGGTCTACGAGCAGTACTTC. This translates into CASSPGTGVYEQYF.

This chain joins TRBV7-9 and TRBJ2-2; D unresolved. Germline V lookup: CDR1 SEHNR, CDR2 FQNEAQ (reference sequence). The CDR3 length is 15 residues. V gave up 1 base and J gave up 1 base, with 7 bases separating them. CDR3 sequence (DNA): TGTGCCAGCAGCTTAGTTCCGGTGAACACCGGGGAGCTGTTTTTT. Translating gives CASSLVPVNTGELFF.

This clone was found once. The rearrangement links TRBV19 to TRBJ1-1, with 7 positions matching TRBD1. The CDR3 loop spans 14 amino acids. The germline gives CDR1 LNHDA, CDR2 SQIVND (reference sequence). The V and J ends lost 0 bases and 11 bases, in that order; junction bases with no gene match: 9. The DNA for the CDR3 is TGTGCCAGTAGTATAGATCAAGGGGGCGGACCCGCTTTCTTT. It specifies CASSIDQGGGPAFF.

V gene TRBV19 combines with J gene TRBJ1-1, with unresolved D. Germline CDR1 reads LNHDA; CDR2 reads SQIVND (reference sequence). The V and J ends lost 5 bases and 6 bases respectively, with 13 bases between them. The CDR3 runs to 13 residues. DNA of the CDR3: TGTGCCAGTAGTTTATCACAGTGGGCTGAAGCTTTCTTT. This codes for CASSLSQWAEAFF.

A remark on this clone: Other nucleotide sequences from this sample produce the same CDR3. This chain joins TRBV7-2 and TRBJ2-7; 8 positions agree with TRBD2. This CDR3 comprises 15 residues. The V and J ends lost 0 bases and 3 bases, in that order; junction bases with no gene match: 4. Germline-derived CDR1 and CDR2 are SGHTA and FQGNSA. The CDR3 DNA follows: TGTGCCAGCAGCTTAGCCGGGACTAGTGGCTACGAGCAGTACTTC. The encoded protein is CASSLAGTSGYEQYF. The whole variable domain, remainder taken from reference TRBV7-2 and TRBJ2-7, is GAGVSQSPSNKVTEKGKDVELRCDPISGHTALYWYRQSLGQGLEFLIYFQGNSAPDKSGLPSDRFSAERTGGSVSTLTIQRTQQEDSAVYLCASSLAGTSGYEQYFGPGTRLTVT.

The chain combines TRBV6-4 with TRBJ2-1; maybe TRBD2 (6 bases). Germline CDR1 is MRHNA and CDR2 is SNTAGT. Trimming took off 7 bases at V and 0 bases at J, with 16 bases between the two ends. The CDR3 covers 16 residues. The DNA for the CDR3 is TGTGCCAGCAAGGCGGGGATGCTAAGCTCCTACAATGAGCAGTTCTTC. It specifies CASKAGMLSSYNEQFF.

The chain couples TRBV6-4 to TRBJ1-1; 7 positions agree with TRBD1. The CDR3 totals 14 residues. V gave up 6 bases and J gave up 1 base; unmatched junction bases: 5. Germline V CDR1 and CDR2: MRHNA, SNTAGT. The CDR3 nucleotides read TGTGCCAGCAGGGGGGACAGCTGGAACACTGAAGCTTTCTTT. Its translation is CASRGDSWNTEAFF.

This chain joins TRBV5-1 and TRBJ2-1; TRBD2 matches 14 bases. The CDR3 runs 17 residues. With V trimmed by 5 bases and J by 10 bases, 14 bases remained unmatched. The germline gives CDR1 SGHRS, CDR2 YFSETQ. CDR3 loop: CASRPPATSGRAREQFF. The CDR3 DNA is TGCGCCAGCAGGCCTCCCGCGACTAGCGGGAGGGCTCGGGAGCAGTTCTTC.

The chain couples TRBV27 to TRBJ1-2; D is possibly TRBD1 (6 bases). The CDR3 has 13 amino acids. The germline V gene has CDR1 MNHEY and CDR2 SMNVEV (reference sequence). V lost 4 bases and J 3 bases, leaving 9 bases between the germline ends. CDR3 coding DNA: TGTGCCAGCAGTTCCAGGGGTGACTATGGCTACACCTTC. Translated: CASSSRGDYGYTF.

This clone occurred once. The V and J genes are TRBV6-1 and TRBJ2-1; 8 bases map to TRBD1. In germline, CDR1 is MNHNS, CDR2 SASEGT. The CDR3 contains 14 residues. V dropped 5 bases and J dropped 7; count of bases not matched to a gene: 7. CDR3 amino acids: CASSSGGAGNEQFF. The CDR3 DNA sequence: TGTGCCAGCAGTTCAGGGGGCGCAGGGAATGAGCAGTTCTTC.

The V call is TRBV29-1, the J call TRBJ2-7, with TRBD1 as a possible D gene (5 bases). Germline values: CDR1 SQVTM, CDR2 ANQGSEA. Trimming shortened V by 6 bases and J by 2 bases, and 17 bases separated the two germline ends. This CDR3 region has 14 residues. CDR3 DNA: TGCAGCGTCAAGGGCCAAACAGGTCCCTACGAGCAGTACTTC. This encodes CSVKGQTGPYEQYF.

The chain joins TRBV5-6 to TRBJ1-2; the D gene is possibly TRBD1 (6 bases). V dropped 1 base and J dropped 4 bases, with 8 bases sitting between them. CDR1 and CDR2 from the germline V gene are SGHDT and YYEEEE. The CDR3 extends over 13 amino acids. CDR3 DNA sequence: TGTGCCAGCAGCTTGAGCAGGGGCTATGGCTACACCTTC. Its translation: CASSLSRGYGYTF.

J is TRBJ1-1 and V is TRBV7-2; 9 bases are shared with TRBD1. Germline values: CDR1 SGHTA, CDR2 FQGNSA. The CDR3 loop spans 15 amino acids. V lost 5 bases and J lost 0; bases outside the gene matches: 4. CDR3 coding DNA: TGTGCCAGCAGCGCCTGGACAGGGGTGAACACTGAAGCTTTCTTT. Amino acids: CASSAWTGVNTEAFF.